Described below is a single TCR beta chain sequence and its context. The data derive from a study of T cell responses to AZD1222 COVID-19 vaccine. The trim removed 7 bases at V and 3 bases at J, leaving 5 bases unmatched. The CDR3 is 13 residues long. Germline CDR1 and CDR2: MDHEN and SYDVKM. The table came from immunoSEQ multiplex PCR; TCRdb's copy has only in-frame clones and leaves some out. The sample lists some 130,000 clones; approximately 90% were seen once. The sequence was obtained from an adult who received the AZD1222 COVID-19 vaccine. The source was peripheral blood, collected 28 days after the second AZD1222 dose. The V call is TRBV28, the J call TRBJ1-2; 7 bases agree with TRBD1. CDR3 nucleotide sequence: TGTGCCAGCACCAACAGGGGCTACTATGGCTACACCTTC. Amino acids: CASTNRGYYGYTF.